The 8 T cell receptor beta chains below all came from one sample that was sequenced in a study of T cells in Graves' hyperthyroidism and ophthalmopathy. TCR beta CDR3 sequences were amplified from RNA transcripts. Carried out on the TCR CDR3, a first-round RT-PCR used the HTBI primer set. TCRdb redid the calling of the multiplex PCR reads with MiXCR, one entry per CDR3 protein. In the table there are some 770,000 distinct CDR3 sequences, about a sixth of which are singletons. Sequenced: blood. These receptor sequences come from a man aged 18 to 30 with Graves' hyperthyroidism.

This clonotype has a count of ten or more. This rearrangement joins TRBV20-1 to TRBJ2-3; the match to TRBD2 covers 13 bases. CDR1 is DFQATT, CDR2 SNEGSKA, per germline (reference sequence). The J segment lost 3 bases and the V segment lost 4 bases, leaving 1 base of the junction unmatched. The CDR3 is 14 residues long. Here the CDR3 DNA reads TGCAGTGCTAAGACTAGCGGGAGGACAGATACGCAGTATTTT. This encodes CSAKTSGRTDTQYF.

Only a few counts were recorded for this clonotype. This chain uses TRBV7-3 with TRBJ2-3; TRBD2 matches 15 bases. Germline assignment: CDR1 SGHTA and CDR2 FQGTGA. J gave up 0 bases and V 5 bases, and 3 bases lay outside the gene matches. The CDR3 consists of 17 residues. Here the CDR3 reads CASSRGTSGRSTDTQYF. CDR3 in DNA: TGTGCCAGCAGCCGGGGGACTAGCGGGAGGAGCACAGATACGCAGTATTTT.

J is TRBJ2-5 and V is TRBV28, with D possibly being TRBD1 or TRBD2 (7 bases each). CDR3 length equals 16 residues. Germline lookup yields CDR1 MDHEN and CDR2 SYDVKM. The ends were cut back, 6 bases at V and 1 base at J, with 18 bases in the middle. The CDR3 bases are TGTGCCAGCAGCCCCAGGGGGGGGCGTCCCCAAGAGACCCAGTACTTC. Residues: CASSPRGGRPQETQYF.

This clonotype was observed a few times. CDR3 nucleotides: TGTGCCGGGAAAGCGTTGACCGGCGACCGGTTCTTC. Encoded protein: CAGKALTGDRFF. The J gene is TRBJ2-1, the V gene TRBV7-2; D is unclear. This CDR3 contains 12 residues. CDR1 SGHTA and CDR2 FQGNSA come from the germline V gene. Trimming removed 11 bases from V and 15 bases from J, with 23 bases in between. The full variable domain, completed using reference TRBV7-2 and TRBJ2-1, is GAGVSQSPSNKVTEKGKDVELRCDPISGHTALYWYRQSLGQGLEFLIYFQGNSAPDKSGLPSDRFSAERTGGSVSTLTIQRTQQEDSAVYLCAGKALTGDRFFGPGTRLTVL.

CDR3 sequence (DNA): TGTGCCAGCACCTATTCGGGGTGGGAAAAACTGTTTTTT. Protein sequence: CASTYSGWEKLFF. The chain uses TRBV25-1 and TRBJ1-4, with no clear D. Trimming took 7 bases from V and 8 from J, leaving 14 bases between them. Germline CDR1 reads MGHDK; CDR2 reads SYGVNS. The CDR3 is 13 amino acids. Using reference TRBV25-1 and TRBJ1-4 for the parts outside the CDR3, the full variable domain is EADIYQTPRYLVIGTGKKITLECSQTMGHDKMYWYQQDPGMELHLIHYSYGVNSTEKGDLSSESTVSRIRTEHFPLTLESARPSHTSQYLCASTYSGWEKLFFGSGTQLSVL.

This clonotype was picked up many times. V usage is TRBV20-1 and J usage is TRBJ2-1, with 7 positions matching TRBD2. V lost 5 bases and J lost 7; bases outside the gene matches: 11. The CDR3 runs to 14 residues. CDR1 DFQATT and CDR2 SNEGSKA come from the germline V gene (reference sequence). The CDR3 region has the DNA TGCAGTGCTGGTCTGGGCGGGAGTCGAAATGAGCAGTTCTTC. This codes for CSAGLGGSRNEQFF.

CDR3 residues: CAWRTSGTDTQYF. In DNA, the CDR3 is TGTGCCTGGAGAACTAGCGGCACAGATACGCAGTATTTT. The rearrangement links TRBV30 to TRBJ2-3, with TRBD2 matching 7 bases. The CDR3 is 13 residues long. The germline V gene encodes CDR1 GTSNPN and CDR2 SVGIG (reference sequence). The ends lost 3 bases at V and 1 base at J; junction bases unmatched: 1. Combining the CDR3 with reference TRBV30 and TRBJ2-3 gives the whole variable domain SQTIHQWPATLVQPVGSPLSLECTVEGTSNPNLYWYRQAAGRGLQLLFYSVGIGQISSEVPQNLSASRPQDRQFILSSKKLLLSDSGFYLCAWRTSGTDTQYFGPGTRLTVL.

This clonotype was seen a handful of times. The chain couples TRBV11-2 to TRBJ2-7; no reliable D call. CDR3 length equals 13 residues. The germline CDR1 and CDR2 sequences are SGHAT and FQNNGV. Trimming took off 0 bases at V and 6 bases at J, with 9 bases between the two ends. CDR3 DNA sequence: TGTGCCAGCAGCTTAGAATATTTCCTCGAGCAGTACTTC. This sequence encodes CASSLEYFLEQYF.